This TCR beta chain was recorded in a study of human versus mouse CDR3 diversity and MHC coevolution. As for the study in general: Reportedly, immunoSEQ detects one in 200,000 T cells with minimized PCR bias.

Here immunoSEQ multiplex PCR was the method, and the copy in TCRdb shows in-frame clones only, minus some. The sample lists roughly 81,000 clones; roughly 95% were seen once. Naive CD4 T cells were sorted as CD45RO-negative, CD62L-positive. The study's findings and limits: Human T cells underwent selection on six or seven different MHC II alleles. Human CDR3s averaged more deletions and insertions than mouse CDR3s.

CDR3 length equals 16 residues. Between the trimmed V and J ends, which lost 1 base and 6 bases, there was a span of 18 bases. The germline gives CDR1 SGHTA, CDR2 FQGTGA. This clone was picked up one time. Its target is not known. Sequenced: naive CD4+ T cells from blood. Subset indicated: CD45RO-negative CD62L-positive naive CD4 T cells. The origin of this receptor is a person between 25 and 70 years old in good health. J is TRBJ1-1 and V is TRBV7-3; D is perhaps TRBD1 (6 bases). This CDR3 reads CASSLSSAGAFAEAFF. For the CDR3, the DNA is TGTGCCAGCAGCTTAAGTTCGGCAGGGGCATTCGCTGAAGCTTTCTTT.